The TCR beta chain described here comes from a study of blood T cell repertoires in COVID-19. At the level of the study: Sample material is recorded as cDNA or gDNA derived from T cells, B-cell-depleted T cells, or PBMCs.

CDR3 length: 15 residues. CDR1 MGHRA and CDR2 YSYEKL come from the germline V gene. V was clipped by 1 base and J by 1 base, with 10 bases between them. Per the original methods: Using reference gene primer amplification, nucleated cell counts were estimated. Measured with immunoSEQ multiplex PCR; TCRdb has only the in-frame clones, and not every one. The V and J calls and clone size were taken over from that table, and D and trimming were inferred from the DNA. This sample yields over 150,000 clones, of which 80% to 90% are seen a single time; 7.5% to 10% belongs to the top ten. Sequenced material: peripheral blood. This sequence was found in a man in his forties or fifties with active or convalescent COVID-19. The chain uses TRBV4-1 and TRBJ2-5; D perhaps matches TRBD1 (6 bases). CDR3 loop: CASSQVARGQETQYF. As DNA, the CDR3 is TGCGCCAGCAGCCAAGTGGCCAGGGGCCAAGAGACCCAGTACTTC.